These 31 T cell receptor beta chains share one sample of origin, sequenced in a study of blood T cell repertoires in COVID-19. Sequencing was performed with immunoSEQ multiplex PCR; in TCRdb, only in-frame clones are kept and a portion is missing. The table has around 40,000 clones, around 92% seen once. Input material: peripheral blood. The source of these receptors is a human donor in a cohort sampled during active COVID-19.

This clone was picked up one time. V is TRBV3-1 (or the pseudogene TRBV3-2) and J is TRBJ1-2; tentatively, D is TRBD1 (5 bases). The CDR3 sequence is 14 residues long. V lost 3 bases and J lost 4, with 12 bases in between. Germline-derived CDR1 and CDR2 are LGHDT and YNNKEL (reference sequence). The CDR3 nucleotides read TGTGCCAGCAGCCAGGTTAAAGGGGTCTATGGCTACACCTTC. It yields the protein CASSQVKGVYGYTF.

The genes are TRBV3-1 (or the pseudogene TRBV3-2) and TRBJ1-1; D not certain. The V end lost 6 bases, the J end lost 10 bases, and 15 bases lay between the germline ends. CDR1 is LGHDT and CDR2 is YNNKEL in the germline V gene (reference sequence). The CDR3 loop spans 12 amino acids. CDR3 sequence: CASSPNRVTAFF. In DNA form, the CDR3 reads TGTGCCAGCAGTCCTAACAGAGTAACAGCTTTCTTT.

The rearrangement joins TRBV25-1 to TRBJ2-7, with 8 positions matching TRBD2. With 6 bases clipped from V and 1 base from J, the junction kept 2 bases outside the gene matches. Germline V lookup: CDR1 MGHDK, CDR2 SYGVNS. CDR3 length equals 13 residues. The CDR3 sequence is CASSGGESYEQYF. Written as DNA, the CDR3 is TGTGCCAGCAGCGGGGGGGAGTCCTACGAGCAGTACTTC.

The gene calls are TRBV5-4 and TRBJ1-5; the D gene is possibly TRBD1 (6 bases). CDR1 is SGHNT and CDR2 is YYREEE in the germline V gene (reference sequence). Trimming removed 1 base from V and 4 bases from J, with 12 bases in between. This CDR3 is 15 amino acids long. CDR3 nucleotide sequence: TGTGCCAGCAGCTTGCAGGGGCAAGGGAATCAGCCCCAGCATTTT. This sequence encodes CASSLQGQGNQPQHF.

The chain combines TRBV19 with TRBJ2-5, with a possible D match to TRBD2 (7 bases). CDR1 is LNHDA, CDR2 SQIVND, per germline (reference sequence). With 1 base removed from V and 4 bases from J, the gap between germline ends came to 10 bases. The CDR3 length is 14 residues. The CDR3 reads CASSIAGGLETQYF. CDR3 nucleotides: TGTGCCAGTAGTATAGCGGGGGGCTTAGAGACCCAGTACTTC.

CDR3 protein: CASSRTGSNEQYF. The CDR3 nucleotides read TGTGCCAGCAGTCGGACAGGGTCGAACGAGCAGTACTTC. The chain employs TRBV27 and TRBJ2-7; 8 bases map to TRBD1. This CDR3 is 13 amino acids long. The trim removed 5 bases at V and 5 bases at J, leaving 5 bases unmatched. Germline V gene lookup returns CDR1 MNHEY and CDR2 SMNVEV (reference sequence).

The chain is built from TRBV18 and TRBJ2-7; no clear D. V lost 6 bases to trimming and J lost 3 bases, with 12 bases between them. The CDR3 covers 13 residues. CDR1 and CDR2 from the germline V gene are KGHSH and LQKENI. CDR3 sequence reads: CASSLSAGYEQYF. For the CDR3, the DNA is TGTGCCAGCTCCCTTTCCGCAGGCTACGAGCAGTACTTC.

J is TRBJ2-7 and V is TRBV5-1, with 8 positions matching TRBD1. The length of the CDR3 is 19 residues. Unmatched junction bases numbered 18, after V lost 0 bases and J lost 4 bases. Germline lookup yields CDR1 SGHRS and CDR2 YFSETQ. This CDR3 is CASSLDLAPGGAGWYEQYF. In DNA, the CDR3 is TGCGCCAGCAGCTTGGATCTCGCCCCAGGGGGCGCGGGATGGTACGAGCAGTACTTC.

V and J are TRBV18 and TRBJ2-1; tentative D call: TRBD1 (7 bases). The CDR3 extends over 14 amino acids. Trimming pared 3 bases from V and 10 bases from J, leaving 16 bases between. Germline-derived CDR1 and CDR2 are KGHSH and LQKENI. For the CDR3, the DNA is TGTGCCAGCTCACCGGCAGGGGGGAGAGGGGAGCAGTTCTTC. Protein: CASSPAGGRGEQFF.

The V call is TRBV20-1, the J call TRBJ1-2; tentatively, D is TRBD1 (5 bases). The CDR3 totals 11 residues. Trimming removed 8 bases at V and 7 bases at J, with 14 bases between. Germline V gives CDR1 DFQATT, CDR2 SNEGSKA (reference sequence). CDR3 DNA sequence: TGCAGTAACCCCACCGGGGGTGGCTACACCTTC. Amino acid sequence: CSNPTGGGYTF.

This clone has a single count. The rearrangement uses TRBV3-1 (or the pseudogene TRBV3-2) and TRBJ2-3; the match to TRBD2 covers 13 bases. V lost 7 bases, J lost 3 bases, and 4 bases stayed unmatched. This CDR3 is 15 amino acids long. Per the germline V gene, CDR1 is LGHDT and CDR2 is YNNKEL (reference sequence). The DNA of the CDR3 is TGTGCCAGCACCCGACTAGCGGGGGGTACAGATACGCAGTATTTT. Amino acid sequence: CASTRLAGGTDTQYF.

The CDR3 region has the DNA TGTGCCAGCAGCTTAGAGGTGGGAGGGCCCTACGAGCAGTACTTC. Translation gives CASSLEVGGPYEQYF. V is TRBV7-8 and J is TRBJ2-7, with TRBD2 matching 7 bases. Per the germline V gene, CDR1 is SGHVS and CDR2 is FQNEAQ. V dropped 1 base and J dropped 2; count of bases not matched to a gene: 5. CDR3 length equals 15 residues.

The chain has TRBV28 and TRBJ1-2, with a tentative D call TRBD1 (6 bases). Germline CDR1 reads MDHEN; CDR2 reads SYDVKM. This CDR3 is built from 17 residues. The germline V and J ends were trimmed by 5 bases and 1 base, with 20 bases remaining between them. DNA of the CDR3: TGTGCCAGCAGTGAGCAGGAGGCGGGGGCCCTTAACTATGGCTACACCTTC. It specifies CASSEQEAGALNYGYTF.

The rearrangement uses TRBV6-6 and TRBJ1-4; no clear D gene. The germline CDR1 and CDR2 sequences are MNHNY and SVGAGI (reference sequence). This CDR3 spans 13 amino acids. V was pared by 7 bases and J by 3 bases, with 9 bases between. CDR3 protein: CASNDRANEKLFF. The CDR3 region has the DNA TGTGCCAGCAATGATAGAGCTAATGAAAAACTGTTTTTT.

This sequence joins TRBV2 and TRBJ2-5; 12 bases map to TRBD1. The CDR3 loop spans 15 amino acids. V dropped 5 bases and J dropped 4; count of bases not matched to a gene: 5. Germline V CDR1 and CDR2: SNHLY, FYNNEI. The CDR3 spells CASSLGQGAGETQYF. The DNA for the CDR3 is TGTGCCAGCAGTTTGGGACAGGGGGCAGGAGAGACCCAGTACTTC.

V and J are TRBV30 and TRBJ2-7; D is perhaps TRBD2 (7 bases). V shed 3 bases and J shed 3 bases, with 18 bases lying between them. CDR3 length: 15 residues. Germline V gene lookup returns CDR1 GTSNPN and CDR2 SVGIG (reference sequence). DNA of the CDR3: TGTGCCTGGAGCCTAAGGGGGGGGCTTGGCTACGAGCAGTACTTC. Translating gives CAWSLRGGLGYEQYF.

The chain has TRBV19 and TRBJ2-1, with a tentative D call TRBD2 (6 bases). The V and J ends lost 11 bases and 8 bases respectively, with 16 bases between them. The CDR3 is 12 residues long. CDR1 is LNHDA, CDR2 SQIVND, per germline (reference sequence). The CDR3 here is CASRRGVYEQFF. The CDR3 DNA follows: TGTGCCTCCCGGAGGGGAGTTTATGAGCAGTTCTTC.

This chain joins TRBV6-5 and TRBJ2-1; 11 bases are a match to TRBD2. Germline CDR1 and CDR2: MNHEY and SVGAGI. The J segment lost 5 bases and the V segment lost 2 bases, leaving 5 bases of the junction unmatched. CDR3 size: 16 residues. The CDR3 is CASSYRLSGRDNEQFF. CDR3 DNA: TGTGCCAGCAGTTACCGACTTAGCGGGAGGGACAATGAGCAGTTCTTC.

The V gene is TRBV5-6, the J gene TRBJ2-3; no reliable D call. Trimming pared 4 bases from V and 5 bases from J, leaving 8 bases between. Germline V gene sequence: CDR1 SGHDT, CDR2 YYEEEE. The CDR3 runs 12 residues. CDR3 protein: CASSPHVDTQYF. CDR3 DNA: TGTGCCAGCAGCCCACACGTAGATACGCAGTATTTT.

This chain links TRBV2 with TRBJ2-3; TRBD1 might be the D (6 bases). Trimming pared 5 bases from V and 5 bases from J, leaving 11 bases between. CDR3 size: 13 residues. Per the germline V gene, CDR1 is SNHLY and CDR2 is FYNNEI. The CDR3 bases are TGTGCCAGCAGTACAGGGCTCGTAGATACGCAGTATTTT. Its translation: CASSTGLVDTQYF.

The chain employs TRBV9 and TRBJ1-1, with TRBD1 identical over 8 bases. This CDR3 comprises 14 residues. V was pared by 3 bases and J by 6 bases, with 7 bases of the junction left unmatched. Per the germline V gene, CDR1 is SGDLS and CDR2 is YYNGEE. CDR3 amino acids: CASSAQTGDAEAFF. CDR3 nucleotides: TGTGCCAGCAGCGCGCAGACAGGGGACGCTGAAGCTTTCTTT.

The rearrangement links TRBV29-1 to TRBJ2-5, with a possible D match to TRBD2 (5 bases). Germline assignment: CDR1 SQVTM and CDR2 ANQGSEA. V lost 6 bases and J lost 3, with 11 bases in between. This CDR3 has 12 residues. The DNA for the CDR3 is TGCAGCGTGGGGTTCGGGAAAGAGACCCAGTACTTC. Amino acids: CSVGFGKETQYF.

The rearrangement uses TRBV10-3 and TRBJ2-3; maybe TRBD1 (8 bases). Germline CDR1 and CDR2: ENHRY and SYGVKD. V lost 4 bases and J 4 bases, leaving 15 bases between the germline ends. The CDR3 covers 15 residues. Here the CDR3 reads CAISAGGAGADTQYF. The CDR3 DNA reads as TGTGCCATCAGTGCAGGGGGCGCGGGGGCAGATACGCAGTATTTT.

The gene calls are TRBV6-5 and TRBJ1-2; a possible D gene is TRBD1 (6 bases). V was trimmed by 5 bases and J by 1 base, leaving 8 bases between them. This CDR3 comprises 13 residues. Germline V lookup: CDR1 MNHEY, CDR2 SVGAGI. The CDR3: CASSIQGNYGYTF. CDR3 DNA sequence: TGTGCCAGCAGTATACAGGGTAACTATGGCTACACCTTC.

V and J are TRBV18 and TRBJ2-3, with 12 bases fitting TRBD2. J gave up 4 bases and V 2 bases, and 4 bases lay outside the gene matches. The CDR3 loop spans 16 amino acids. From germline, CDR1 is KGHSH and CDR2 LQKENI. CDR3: CASSPSASGRADTQYF. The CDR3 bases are TGTGCCAGCTCACCATCGGCTAGCGGGAGGGCAGATACGCAGTATTTT.

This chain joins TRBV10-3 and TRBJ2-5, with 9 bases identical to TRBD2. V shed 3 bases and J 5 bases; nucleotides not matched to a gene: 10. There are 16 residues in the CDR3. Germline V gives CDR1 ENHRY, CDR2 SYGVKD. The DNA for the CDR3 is TGTGCCATCAGTGACCTGGCGGGAGGGAGTCAGGAGACCCAGTACTTC. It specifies CAISDLAGGSQETQYF.

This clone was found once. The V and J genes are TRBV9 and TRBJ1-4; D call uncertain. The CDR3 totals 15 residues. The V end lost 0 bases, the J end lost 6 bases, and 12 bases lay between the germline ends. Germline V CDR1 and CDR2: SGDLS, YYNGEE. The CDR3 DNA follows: TGTGCCAGCAGCGTAGGATCCAGGAATGATGAAAAACTGTTTTTT. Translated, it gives CASSVGSRNDEKLFF.

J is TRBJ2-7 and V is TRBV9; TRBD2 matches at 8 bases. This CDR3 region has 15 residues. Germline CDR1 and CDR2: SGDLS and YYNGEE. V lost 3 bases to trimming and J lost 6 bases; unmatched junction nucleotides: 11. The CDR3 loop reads CASSAGGGLIPEQYF. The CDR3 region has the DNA TGTGCCAGCAGCGCCGGCGGGGGGCTGATACCCGAGCAGTACTTC.

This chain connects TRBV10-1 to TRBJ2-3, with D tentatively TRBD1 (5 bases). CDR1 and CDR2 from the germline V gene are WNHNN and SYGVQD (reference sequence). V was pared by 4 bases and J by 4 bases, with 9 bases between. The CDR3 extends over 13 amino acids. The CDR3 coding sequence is TGCGCCAGCAGTGCCCAGGGCGCAGATACGCAGTATTTT. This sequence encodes CASSAQGADTQYF.

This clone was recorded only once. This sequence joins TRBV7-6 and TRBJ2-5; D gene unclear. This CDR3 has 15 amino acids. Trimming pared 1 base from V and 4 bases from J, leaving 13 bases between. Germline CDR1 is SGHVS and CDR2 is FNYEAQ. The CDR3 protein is CASSLVLSSAETQYF. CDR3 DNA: TGTGCCAGCAGCTTAGTACTATCTAGTGCAGAGACCCAGTACTTC.

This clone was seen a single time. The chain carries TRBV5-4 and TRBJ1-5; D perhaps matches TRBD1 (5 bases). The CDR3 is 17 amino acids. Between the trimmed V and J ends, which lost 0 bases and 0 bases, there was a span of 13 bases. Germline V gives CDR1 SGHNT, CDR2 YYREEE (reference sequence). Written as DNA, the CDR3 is TGTGCCAGCAGCTTGGGGGGCGGACATTATAGCAATCAGCCCCAGCATTTT. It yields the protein CASSLGGGHYSNQPQHF.